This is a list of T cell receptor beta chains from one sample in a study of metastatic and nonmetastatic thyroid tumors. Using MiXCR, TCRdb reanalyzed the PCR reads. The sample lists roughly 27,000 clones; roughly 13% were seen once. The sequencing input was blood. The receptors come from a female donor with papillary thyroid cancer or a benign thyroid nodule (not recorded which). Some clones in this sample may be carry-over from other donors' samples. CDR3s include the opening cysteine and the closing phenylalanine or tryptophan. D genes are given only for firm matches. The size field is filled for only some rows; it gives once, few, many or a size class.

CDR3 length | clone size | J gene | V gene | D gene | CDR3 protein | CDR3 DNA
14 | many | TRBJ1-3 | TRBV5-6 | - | CASSLGQRGNTIYF | TGTGCCAGCAGCTTGGGACAGAGAGGGAACACCATATATTTT
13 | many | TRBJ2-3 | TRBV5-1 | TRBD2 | CASGGGNTDTQYF | TGCGCCAGTGGGGGGGGGAACACAGATACGCAGTATTTT
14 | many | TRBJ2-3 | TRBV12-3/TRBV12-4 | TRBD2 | CASTPGLAVNTQYF | TGTGCCAGCACTCCGGGACTAGCGGTGAATACGCAGTATTTT
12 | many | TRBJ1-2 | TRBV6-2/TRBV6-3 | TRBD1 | CASSRDSYGYAF | TGTGCCAGCAGTCGGGACAGCTATGGCTACGCCTTC
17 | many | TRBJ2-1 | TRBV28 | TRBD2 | CASSLAGRLAGAPWQFF | TGTGCCAGCAGTTTGGCCGGGCGGCTAGCGGGAGCTCCATGGCAGTTCTTC
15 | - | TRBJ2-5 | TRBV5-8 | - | CASSSPSAGQETQYF | TGTGCCAGCAGCTCACCCTCAGCAGGACAAGAGACCCAGTACTTC
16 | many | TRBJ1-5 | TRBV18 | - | CASSELGTGSNQPQHF | TGTGCCAGCTCCGAATTAGGGACTGGAAGCAATCAGCCCCAGCATTTT
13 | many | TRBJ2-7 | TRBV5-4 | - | CASSLAGVGEQYF | TGTGCCAGCAGCTTGGCGGGAGTAGGAGAGCAGTACTTC
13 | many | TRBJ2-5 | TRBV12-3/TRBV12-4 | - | CASGGGGGETQYF | TGTGCCAGCGGGGGCGGGGGAGGAGAGACCCAGTACTTC
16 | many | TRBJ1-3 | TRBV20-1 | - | CSASGGGTNSGNTIYF | TGCAGTGCTAGCGGCGGCGGAACGAACTCTGGAAACACCATATATTTT
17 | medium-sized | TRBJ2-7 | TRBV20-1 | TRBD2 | CSARVGTSGRFSYEQYF | TGCAGTGCTAGAGTTGGGACTAGCGGGAGGTTTTCCTACGAGCAGTACTTC
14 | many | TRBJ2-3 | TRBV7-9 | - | CASSWMHITDTQYF | TGTGCCAGCAGCTGGATGCATATCACAGATACGCAGTATTTT
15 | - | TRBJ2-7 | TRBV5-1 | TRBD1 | CASSGDRDRGYEQYF | TGCGCCAGCAGTGGGGACCGGGACAGGGGTTACGAGCAGTACTTC
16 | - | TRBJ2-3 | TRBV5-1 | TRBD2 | CASSLCSGRITDTQYF | TGCGCCAGCAGCTTGTGTAGCGGGAGGATCACAGATACGCAGTATTTT
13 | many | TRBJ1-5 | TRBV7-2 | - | CASSLGGEQPQHF | TGTGCCAGCAGCTTAGGAGGGGAGCAGCCCCAGCATTTT
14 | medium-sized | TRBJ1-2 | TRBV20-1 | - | CSARDTGSYHGYTF | TGCAGTGCTAGAGATACCGGTAGTTATCATGGCTACACCTTC
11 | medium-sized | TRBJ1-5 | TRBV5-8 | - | CASSFVQPQHF | TGTGCCAGCAGCTTTGTCCAGCCCCAGCATTTT
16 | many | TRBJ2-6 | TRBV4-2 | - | CASSESMDHGANVLTF | TGTGCCAGCAGCGAGTCTATGGACCATGGGGCCAACGTCCTGACTTTC
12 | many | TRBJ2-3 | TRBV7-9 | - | CASSSQSDTQYF | TGTGCCAGCAGCTCCCAGTCAGATACGCAGTATTTT
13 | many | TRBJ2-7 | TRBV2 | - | CASSGGVGYEQYF | TGTGCCAGCAGTGGGGGGGTGGGCTACGAGCAGTACTTC
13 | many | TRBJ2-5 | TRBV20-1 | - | CSPGGGVQETQYF | TGCAGTCCCGGTGGTGGCGTACAAGAGACCCAGTACTTC
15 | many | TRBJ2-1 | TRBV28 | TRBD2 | CASRASGGPYNEQFF | TGTGCCAGCAGGGCTAGCGGGGGACCCTACAATGAGCAGTTCTTC
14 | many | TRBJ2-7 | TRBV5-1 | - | CASSLFSGGYEQYF | TGCGCCAGCAGCTTGTTTTCCGGGGGCTACGAGCAGTACTTC
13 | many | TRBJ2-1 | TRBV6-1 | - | CATRGSGYNEQFF | TGTGCCACGCGTGGTAGCGGCTACAATGAGCAGTTCTTC
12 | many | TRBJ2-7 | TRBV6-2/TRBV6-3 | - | CASSYFRREQYF | TGTGCCAGCAGTTATTTTCGTCGCGAGCAGTACTTC
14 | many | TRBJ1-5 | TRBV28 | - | CASSLIVGGRTQHF | TGTGCCAGCAGTTTAATTGTAGGAGGTAGGACCCAGCATTTT
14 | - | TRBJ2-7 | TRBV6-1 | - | CASRGLASSYEQYF | TGTGCCAGCAGGGGACTGGCAAGCTCCTACGAGCAGTACTTC
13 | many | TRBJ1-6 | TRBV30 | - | CAWVEDSNSPLHF | TGTGCCTGGGTAGAGGACAGCAATTCACCCCTCCACTTT
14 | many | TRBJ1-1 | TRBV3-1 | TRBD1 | CASNPSGGRTEAFF | TGTGCCAGCAACCCGTCAGGGGGAAGGACTGAAGCTTTCTTT
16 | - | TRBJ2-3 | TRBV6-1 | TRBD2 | CASRTGREGLTDTRYF | TGTGCCAGCAGGACGGGGCGGGAGGGCCTCACAGATACGCGGTATTTT
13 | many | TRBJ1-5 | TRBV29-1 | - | CSVAGPSGQPQHF | TGCAGCGTTGCCGGCCCGAGCGGTCAGCCCCAGCATTTT
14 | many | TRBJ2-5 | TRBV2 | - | CALKGGGYRETQYF | TGTGCCTTGAAAGGGGGGGGTTATAGAGAGACCCAGTACTTC
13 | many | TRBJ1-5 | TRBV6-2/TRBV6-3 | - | CASSWSGNQPQHF | TGTGCCAGCAGTTGGAGTGGGAATCAGCCCCAGCATTTT
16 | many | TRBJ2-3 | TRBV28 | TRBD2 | CATTPGLAGDTDTQYF | TGTGCCACTACACCGGGACTAGCGGGGGACACAGATACGCAGTATTTT
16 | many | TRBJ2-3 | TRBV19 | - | CASSTFSLSSTDTQYF | TGTGCCAGTAGTACTTTCTCACTTTCTAGCACAGATACGCAGTATTTT
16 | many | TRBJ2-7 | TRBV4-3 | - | CASSQESGARNYEQYF | TGCGCCAGCAGCCAAGAATCAGGGGCGCGGAACTACGAGCAGTACTTC
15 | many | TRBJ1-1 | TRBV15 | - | CATSRTTNGGTEAFF | TGTGCCACCAGCAGAACAACAAACGGTGGCACTGAAGCTTTCTTT
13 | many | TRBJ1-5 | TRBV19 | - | CASSIIGSQPQHF | TGTGCCAGTAGTATAATAGGGAGTCAGCCCCAGCATTTT
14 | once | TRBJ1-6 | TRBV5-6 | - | CASSPRSANSPLHF | TGTGCCAGCAGCCCGCGCTCGGCTAATTCACCCCTCCACTTT
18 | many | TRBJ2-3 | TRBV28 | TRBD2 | CASSFPSSGRDSTDTQYF | TGTGCCAGCAGTTTCCCGTCTAGCGGGAGGGATAGCACAGATACGCAGTATTTT
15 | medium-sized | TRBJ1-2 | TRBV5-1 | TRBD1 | CASSLERQGVNGYTF | TGCGCCAGCAGCTTGGAACGGCAGGGGGTCAATGGCTACACCTTC
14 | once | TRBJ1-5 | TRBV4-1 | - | CASSPSGLVQPQHF | TGCGCCAGCAGCCCCTCAGGGTTAGTTCAGCCCCAGCATTTT
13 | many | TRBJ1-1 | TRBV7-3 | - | CASSSHRSGEAFF | TGTGCCAGCAGCTCCCACCGATCAGGTGAAGCTTTCTTT
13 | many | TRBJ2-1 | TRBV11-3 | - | CASSPGGPNEQFF | TGTGCCAGCAGCCCCGGTGGTCCCAATGAGCAGTTCTTC
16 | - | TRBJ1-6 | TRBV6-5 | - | CASSHSRQCSVSPLHF | TGTGCCAGCAGTCACTCGAGACAGTGTTCAGTTTCACCCCTCCACTTT
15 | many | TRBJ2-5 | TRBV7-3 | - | CASSPSGTAGETQYF | TGTGCCAGCAGCCCCTCCGGGACAGCGGGAGAGACCCAGTACTTC
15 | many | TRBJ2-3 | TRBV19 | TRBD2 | CASSMLAGSSDTQYF | TGTGCCAGTAGTATGCTAGCGGGATCGTCAGATACGCAGTATTTT
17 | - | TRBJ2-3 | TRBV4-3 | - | CASSQDPGTCGLDTQYF | TGCGCCAGCAGCCAAGACCCCGGTACTTGCGGTTTAGATACGCAGTATTTT
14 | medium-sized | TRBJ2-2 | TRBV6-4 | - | CASSSGTSTGELFF | TGTGCCAGCAGTTCCGGGACATCCACCGGGGAGCTGTTTTTT
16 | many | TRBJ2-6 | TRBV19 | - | CASSIRRNSGANVLTF | TGTGCCAGTAGTATAAGAAGGAATTCTGGGGCCAACGTCCTGACTTTC
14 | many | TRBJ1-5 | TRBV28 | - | CASSSSGRNIPQHF | TGTGCCAGCAGTTCCTCGGGACGGAATATCCCCCAGCATTTT
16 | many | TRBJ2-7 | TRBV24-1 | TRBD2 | CATSDSVAGDVAEQYF | TGTGCCACCAGTGATTCAGTAGCGGGAGATGTAGCCGAGCAGTACTTC